This passage covers 9 T cell receptor beta chains from one sample sequenced in a study of read filtering for tumor transcriptome and immune sequencing. The library was built from roughly 400 ng RNA with molecular barcoded adaptors for alpha/delta and beta/gamma chains. TCRdb passed the reads through MiXCR, listing each CDR3 protein once. The sample records roughly 82,000 distinct CDR3 sequences, 9% to 15% being singletons. The sequencing input was a population of CD138-negative cells sorted from bone marrow. The source of these receptors is a donor at least 40 years old with multiple myeloma.

This clonotype occurred many times. This rearrangement joins TRBV2 to TRBJ2-1, with TRBD2 matching 11 bases. The germline gives CDR1 SNHLY, CDR2 FYNNEI. V trimming: 3 bases; J trimming: 2 bases; junction bases outside the gene matches: 0. The CDR3 covers 15 residues. CDR3 sequence reads: CASSETSGAYNEQFF. The CDR3, as DNA: TGTGCCAGCAGTGAGACTAGCGGGGCCTACAATGAGCAGTTCTTC.

This clonotype appeared many times. This sequence joins TRBV2 and TRBJ2-1, with 11 nucleotides matching TRBD2. Trimming cost V 7 bases and J 4 bases; bases outside gene matches: 3. Germline CDR1 SNHLY, CDR2 FYNNEI. The CDR3 has 14 residues. In nucleotides, the CDR3 is TGTGCCAGCACGACTAGCGGGGATTACAATGAGCAGTTCTTC. Its translation: CASTTSGDYNEQFF.

This clonotype was picked up many times. This chain uses TRBV5-1 with TRBJ2-5, with a possible D match to TRBD2 (6 bases). CDR1 SGHRS and CDR2 YFSETQ come from the germline V gene. This CDR3 has 15 residues. V was cut by 4 bases and J by 5 bases, with 18 bases left in between. CDR3 sequence (DNA): TGCGCCAGCAGCCCGACCCCTACTAGCACGGAGACCCAGTACTTC. Protein product: CASSPTPTSTETQYF.

This clonotype was recorded many times. The chain recombines TRBV11-3 with TRBJ2-7; 13 nucleotides agree with TRBD2. In germline, CDR1 is SGHNT, CDR2 YENEEA. The CDR3 is 15 amino acids. J was trimmed by 4 bases and V by 7 bases; bases with no gene match: 7. CDR3 sequence reads: CASTYRTSGSYEQYF. The CDR3 DNA follows: TGTGCCAGCACCTACCGGACTAGCGGGAGTTACGAGCAGTACTTC.

This clonotype has at least ten counts. The V call is TRBV5-5, the J call TRBJ2-7, with D possibly being TRBD1 (6 bases). Germline CDR1 reads SGHKS; CDR2 reads YYEKEE (reference sequence). This CDR3 spans 14 amino acids. The V gene lost 0 bases and the J gene lost 5 bases, with 12 bases spanning the gap. The CDR3 DNA reads as TGTGCCAGCAGCTTGGGGGCAGGGGTCGACGAGCAGTACTTC. It is translated as CASSLGAGVDEQYF.

This clonotype was seen ten or more times. This chain connects TRBV28 to TRBJ2-7, with 9 bases identical to TRBD1. The CDR3 sequence is 14 residues long. The J segment lost 0 bases and the V segment lost 6 bases, leaving 3 bases of the junction unmatched. In germline, CDR1 is MDHEN, CDR2 SYDVKM. As DNA, the CDR3 is TGTGCCAGCAGAACAGGGGGCACCTCCTACGAGCAGTACTTC. Its translation is CASRTGGTSYEQYF.

Of note for this clonotype: One base away lies a much larger clone, so this may be a sequencing read error. The chain employs TRBV7-8 and TRBJ2-1; D perhaps matches TRBD2 (5 bases). The CDR3 has 13 residues. Deletions cut 1 base from V and 12 bases from J, with 13 bases between. Germline V gene data show CDR1 as SGHVS and CDR2 as FQNEAQ. This CDR3 reads CASSLGIALGQFF. For the CDR3, the DNA is TGTGCCAGCAGCTTAGGTATAGCGCTCGGGCAGTTCTTC.

This clonotype was seen at least ten times. One end of the junction fails to match germline, which may point to a read error. V gene TRBV7-3 combines with J gene TRBJ2-5; possible D gene TRBD2, 5 bases. This CDR3 contains 14 residues. CDR1 is SGHTA, CDR2 FQGTGA, per germline. The CDR3 region is CASSLVGDQETQYF. For the CDR3, the DNA is TGTGCTAGCAGCTTAGTCGGGGACCAAGAGACCCAGTACTTC.

This clonotype was found many times. The chain couples TRBV19 to TRBJ2-5; weak D call: TRBD2 (6 bases). The germline V gene encodes CDR1 LNHDA and CDR2 SQIVND (reference sequence). This CDR3 comprises 16 residues. V was trimmed by 3 bases and J by 1 base, leaving 15 bases between them. CDR3 nucleotides: TGTGCCAGTAGTATGGGGGGAGACAGTTTCCAAGAGACCCAGTACTTC. This encodes CASSMGGDSFQETQYF.